The present entry profiles one TCR beta chain with its context. Its target is not known. This sample is drawn from a study of OX40 agonist ivuxolimab in advanced cancers. Here immunoSEQ multiplex PCR was the method, and the copy in TCRdb shows in-frame clones only, minus some. This sample yields 60,000 or so clones, of which approximately 87% are seen a single time; roughly 2% belongs to the top ten. Study-wide results and limits: Specificity for antigen went undetermined in the expanded peripheral T cells.

Sample: CD4+ or CD8+ T cells sorted from blood, taken in a trial of the OX40 agonist ivuxolimab. This receptor was identified in an adult with an advanced solid tumor such as melanoma, head and neck, liver or kidney cancer.

The DNA of the CDR3 is TGTGCCAGCAGTTTGCCAGGGGCCTATGGCTACACCTTC. The encoded protein is CASSLPGAYGYTF. V gene TRBV28 combines with J gene TRBJ1-2, with D perhaps TRBD1 (6 bases). Germline CDR1 reads MDHEN; CDR2 reads SYDVKM. Trimming took off 3 bases at V and 4 bases at J, with 9 bases between the two ends. The CDR3 totals 13 residues.